This T cell receptor (beta chain) was documented in a study of T cell repertoires in cytomegalovirus infection. Background on the study: Public TCR beta signatures indicated both CMV infection and matching HLA type. Findings and limits, study-wide: Identification of carriers of CMV plus the relevant HLA was performed using cumulative public TCR beta family frequency.

This clonotype was recorded at least ten times. The antigen remains unidentified. This CDR3 contains 16 residues. Trimming cost V 5 bases and J 7 bases; bases outside gene matches: 10. The germline V gene has CDR1 SGHVS and CDR2 FQNEAQ. TCRdb re-called the reads with MiXCR, one entry per CDR3 protein. This sample has about a million distinct CDR3 sequences, with 31% found just once. This TCR derives from a human donor in good health (CMV status not recorded). Some clones in this sample may be carry-over from other donors' samples. Sample: cultured CD8+ T cells from PBMCs, taken from culture after CMV antigen stimulation. The rearrangement uses TRBV7-8 and TRBJ2-1; 11 bases map to TRBD2. CDR3 loop: CASSPETSGATNEQFF. In nucleotides, the CDR3 is TGTGCCAGCAGCCCCGAGACTAGCGGGGCCACAAATGAGCAGTTCTTC. The whole variable domain, filled in from reference TRBV7-8 and TRBJ2-1, reads GAGVSQSPRYKVAKRGQDVALRCDPISGHVSLFWYQQALGQGPEFLTYFQNEAQLDKSGLPSDRFFAERPEGSVSTLKIQRTQQEDSAVYLCASSPETSGATNEQFFGPGTRLTVL.